The T cell receptor (beta chain) described here comes from a study of T cell changes during pregnancy in multiple sclerosis. Some clones are missing from TCRdb's copy, which holds only in-frame ones; the method was immunoSEQ multiplex PCR. The sample carries about 87,000 clones, just over 90% recorded once. This CDR3 has 13 amino acids. V lost 5 bases to trimming and J lost 4 bases; unmatched junction nucleotides: 6. Germline lookup yields CDR1 SQVTM and CDR2 ANQGSEA. This receptor was obtained from a female donor in good health, enrolled as a control in a pregnancy study. The J gene is TRBJ2-3, the V gene TRBV29-1; the match to TRBD1 covers 7 bases. The sample in question was peripheral blood, obtained in the third trimester of pregnancy. Here the CDR3 DNA reads TGCAGCGTTATTTACAGGGGTGCAGATACGCAGTATTTT. Amino acids: CSVIYRGADTQYF.